Listed below are T cell receptor beta chains from one sample, sequenced in a study of blood T cell repertoires in COVID-19. The assay was immunoSEQ multiplex PCR, and TCRdb's table has in-frame clones only and misses some. Of 200,000 or so clones listed, roughly nine tenths are singletons. The sequenced sample was peripheral blood. These receptors all come from a woman between 65 and 79 years old with acute or convalescent COVID-19. Both conserved end residues are part of each CDR3. Each record gives: clone size, J gene, V gene, D gene, CDR3 protein, CDR3 DNA. D genes are given only for firm matches. The size entry is marked missing in some rows and otherwise reads once, few, many or a size class.

abundance: once; j_gene: TRBJ1-4; v_gene: TRBV6-4; d_gene: -; CDR3aa: CASNPPPSNEKLFF; CDR3nt: TGTGCCAGCAATCCTCCCCCTTCTAATGAAAAACTGTTTTTT
abundance: -; j_gene: TRBJ1-1; v_gene: TRBV6-5; d_gene: TRBD1; CDR3aa: CASSYLQGADTEAFF; CDR3nt: TGTGCCAGCAGTTACTTACAGGGGGCGGACACTGAAGCTTTCTTT
abundance: -; j_gene: TRBJ1-2; v_gene: TRBV7-9; d_gene: -; CDR3aa: CASSWTAANYGYTF; CDR3nt: TGTGCCAGCAGCTGGACAGCAGCTAACTATGGCTACACCTTC
abundance: -; j_gene: TRBJ2-3; v_gene: TRBV2; d_gene: TRBD2; CDR3aa: CARGASGGAGTDTQYF; CDR3nt: TGTGCCCGGGGGGCTAGCGGGGGGGCGGGCACAGATACGCAGTATTTT
abundance: few; j_gene: TRBJ1-2; v_gene: TRBV5-4; d_gene: TRBD1; CDR3aa: CASSLRQGAGYTF; CDR3nt: TGTGCCAGCAGCTTAAGACAGGGGGCTGGCTACACCTTC
abundance: once; j_gene: TRBJ2-3; v_gene: TRBV7-6; d_gene: -; CDR3aa: CASGRGSNADTQYF; CDR3nt: TGTGCCAGCGGCAGGGGTTCGAATGCAGATACGCAGTATTTT
abundance: -; j_gene: TRBJ2-1; v_gene: TRBV29-1; d_gene: -; CDR3aa: CSTAGFGYNEQFF; CDR3nt: TGCAGCACCGCGGGATTCGGTTACAATGAGCAGTTCTTC
abundance: -; j_gene: TRBJ1-1; v_gene: TRBV18; d_gene: -; CDR3aa: CASSPFLQGNTEAFF; CDR3nt: TGTGCCAGCTCACCATTTTTACAGGGGAACACTGAAGCTTTCTTT
abundance: -; j_gene: TRBJ2-3; v_gene: TRBV28; d_gene: -; CDR3aa: CASRPDRQAGPTDTQYF; CDR3nt: TGTGCCAGCAGGCCTGATCGACAGGCCGGACCTACAGATACGCAGTATTTT
abundance: -; j_gene: TRBJ2-2; v_gene: TRBV27; d_gene: TRBD2; CDR3aa: CASSFGLAGAVGELFF; CDR3nt: TGTGCCAGCAGTTTCGGACTAGCGGGAGCGGTCGGGGAGCTGTTTTTT
abundance: -; j_gene: TRBJ2-7; v_gene: TRBV24-1; d_gene: -; CDR3aa: CATAARGLRDEQYF; CDR3nt: TGTGCCACCGCTGCACGGGGGTTAAGGGACGAGCAGTACTTC
abundance: -; j_gene: TRBJ2-6; v_gene: TRBV19; d_gene: TRBD1; CDR3aa: CASSSSDRGGSGANVLTF; CDR3nt: TGTGCCAGTAGTTCTTCCGACAGGGGAGGCTCTGGGGCCAACGTCCTGACTTTC
abundance: -; j_gene: TRBJ2-3; v_gene: TRBV7-8; d_gene: TRBD2; CDR3aa: CASSSAVRTSGKRDTQYF; CDR3nt: TGTGCCAGCAGCTCAGCCGTCAGGACTAGCGGGAAAAGAGATACGCAGTATTTT
abundance: -; j_gene: TRBJ2-7; v_gene: TRBV7-8; d_gene: TRBD1; CDR3aa: CASSLAGRQGYEQYF; CDR3nt: TGTGCCAGCAGCTTAGCAGGGAGACAGGGGTACGAGCAGTACTTC
abundance: -; j_gene: TRBJ2-5; v_gene: TRBV3-1/TRBV3-2; d_gene: -; CDR3aa: CASSQGRGQETQYF; CDR3nt: TGTGCCAGCAGCCAAGGTAGGGGTCAAGAGACCCAGTACTTC
abundance: -; j_gene: TRBJ1-4; v_gene: TRBV11-2; d_gene: -; CDR3aa: CASSLQGNNEKLFF; CDR3nt: TGTGCCAGCAGCTTACAGGGGAATAATGAAAAACTGTTTTTT
abundance: -; j_gene: TRBJ1-5; v_gene: TRBV27; d_gene: -; CDR3aa: CASSLVGNQPQHF; CDR3nt: TGTGCCAGCAGTTTAGTCGGCAATCAGCCCCAGCATTTT
abundance: -; j_gene: TRBJ2-1; v_gene: TRBV7-6; d_gene: -; CDR3aa: CASSFTRDSYNEQFF; CDR3nt: TGTGCCAGCAGCTTTACGCGGGACTCCTACAATGAGCAGTTCTTC
abundance: -; j_gene: TRBJ2-1; v_gene: TRBV19; d_gene: -; CDR3aa: CASSRASSYNEQFF; CDR3nt: TGTGCCAGCTCCAGGGCCAGCTCCTACAATGAGCAGTTCTTC
abundance: few; j_gene: TRBJ2-7; v_gene: TRBV21-1; d_gene: -; CDR3aa: CASSSRGDEQYF; CDR3nt: TGTGCCAGCAGCAGCAGGGGCGACGAGCAGTACTTC
abundance: -; j_gene: TRBJ2-1; v_gene: TRBV6-5; d_gene: -; CDR3aa: CASNSYPQRYNEQFF; CDR3nt: TGTGCCAGCAACAGTTACCCCCAACGGTACAATGAGCAGTTCTTC
abundance: -; j_gene: TRBJ2-7; v_gene: TRBV5-1; d_gene: TRBD1; CDR3aa: CASSFDPGQGRYEQYF; CDR3nt: TGCGCCAGCAGCTTTGATCCGGGACAGGGAAGGTACGAGCAGTACTTC
abundance: -; j_gene: TRBJ1-4; v_gene: TRBV7-6; d_gene: -; CDR3aa: CASSELQFNEKLFF; CDR3nt: TGTGCCAGCAGCGAGCTACAGTTCAATGAAAAACTGTTTTTT
abundance: -; j_gene: TRBJ1-2; v_gene: TRBV7-6; d_gene: -; CDR3aa: CASSLNEGGYGYTF; CDR3nt: TGTGCCAGCAGCTTAAACGAAGGGGGCTATGGCTACACCTTC
abundance: -; j_gene: TRBJ1-6; v_gene: TRBV7-9; d_gene: TRBD1; CDR3aa: CASSLGLGQDNSPLHF; CDR3nt: TGTGCCAGCAGCTTGGGCTTGGGACAGGACAATTCACCCCTCCACTTT
abundance: -; j_gene: TRBJ1-2; v_gene: TRBV18; d_gene: -; CDR3aa: CASSPDSRTDFYGYTF; CDR3nt: TGTGCCAGCTCACCTGATTCTCGGACAGATTTCTATGGCTACACCTTC
abundance: -; j_gene: TRBJ1-3; v_gene: TRBV5-1; d_gene: -; CDR3aa: CASRPGTTYSGNTIYF; CDR3nt: TGCGCCAGCAGGCCCGGGACAACTTACTCTGGAAACACCATATATTTT
abundance: -; j_gene: TRBJ2-7; v_gene: TRBV5-1; d_gene: TRBD1; CDR3aa: CASSPGQGAYEQYF; CDR3nt: TGCGCCAGCAGCCCGGGACAGGGTGCCTACGAGCAGTACTTC
abundance: once; j_gene: TRBJ2-5; v_gene: TRBV6-5; d_gene: TRBD1; CDR3aa: CASRLQGLGEETQYF; CDR3nt: TGTGCCAGCAGGTTACAGGGGTTAGGGGAAGAGACCCAGTACTTC
abundance: -; j_gene: TRBJ2-7; v_gene: TRBV5-1; d_gene: TRBD1; CDR3aa: CASSPAQGAGEQYF; CDR3nt: TGCGCCAGCAGCCCGGCCCAGGGGGCAGGCGAGCAGTACTTC
abundance: -; j_gene: TRBJ2-2; v_gene: TRBV19; d_gene: -; CDR3aa: CASGEGPGELFF; CDR3nt: TGTGCCAGTGGTGAGGGCCCCGGGGAGCTGTTTTTT
abundance: -; j_gene: TRBJ1-2; v_gene: TRBV2; d_gene: -; CDR3aa: CASSEEGVHYGYTF; CDR3nt: TGTGCCAGCAGTGAAGAAGGGGTCCACTATGGCTACACCTTC
abundance: -; j_gene: TRBJ1-5; v_gene: TRBV2; d_gene: -; CDR3aa: CASSGGGRSSNQPQHF; CDR3nt: TGTGCCAGCAGTGGGGGGGGAAGGAGTAGCAATCAGCCCCAGCATTTT
abundance: -; j_gene: TRBJ1-1; v_gene: TRBV6-5; d_gene: -; CDR3aa: CASRRLDSKFPEAFF; CDR3nt: TGTGCCAGCCGGCGATTGGACAGCAAATTCCCCGAAGCTTTCTTT
abundance: -; j_gene: TRBJ1-1; v_gene: TRBV5-4; d_gene: -; CDR3aa: CASSLVGAKEAFF; CDR3nt: TGTGCCAGCAGCTTGGTTGGGGCGAAGGAAGCTTTCTTT
abundance: -; j_gene: TRBJ2-1; v_gene: TRBV7-6; d_gene: TRBD2; CDR3aa: CASSYPRTSGSHEQFF; CDR3nt: TGTGCCAGCAGCTACCCCCGGACTAGCGGGAGTCATGAGCAGTTCTTC
abundance: few; j_gene: TRBJ1-4; v_gene: TRBV5-1; d_gene: -; CDR3aa: CASSLDDRTTNEKLFF; CDR3nt: TGCGCCAGCAGCTTGGACGACAGAACAACTAATGAAAAACTGTTTTTT
abundance: -; j_gene: TRBJ2-5; v_gene: TRBV5-4; d_gene: TRBD2; CDR3aa: CASSQLAGEETQYF; CDR3nt: TGTGCCAGCAGCCAATTAGCGGGGGAAGAGACCCAGTACTTC
abundance: once; j_gene: TRBJ2-3; v_gene: TRBV14; d_gene: -; CDR3aa: CASSPLSTDTQYF; CDR3nt: TGTGCCAGCAGCCCACTTTCCACAGATACGCAGTATTTT
abundance: -; j_gene: TRBJ2-7; v_gene: TRBV7-9; d_gene: TRBD1; CDR3aa: CASSLAVGQRAYEQYF; CDR3nt: TGTGCCAGCAGCTTAGCCGTGGGACAGAGAGCCTACGAGCAGTACTTC
abundance: -; j_gene: TRBJ2-3; v_gene: TRBV10-2; d_gene: -; CDR3aa: CASRAWDSGGTDTQYF; CDR3nt: TGCGCCAGCAGGGCCTGGGACTCAGGGGGGACAGATACGCAGTATTTT
abundance: once; j_gene: TRBJ1-5; v_gene: TRBV5-4; d_gene: -; CDR3aa: CASSQGPGGPQHF; CDR3nt: TGTGCCAGCAGCCAAGGTCCGGGAGGGCCCCAGCATTTT
abundance: once; j_gene: TRBJ2-3; v_gene: TRBV10-2; d_gene: TRBD1; CDR3aa: CASSRQGNGLGDTQYF; CDR3nt: TGCGCCAGCAGTCGACAGGGGAACGGGTTGGGAGATACGCAGTATTTT
abundance: few; j_gene: TRBJ1-2; v_gene: TRBV14; d_gene: -; CDR3aa: CASSQATQGPYGYTF; CDR3nt: TGTGCCAGCAGCCAAGCGACACAGGGCCCCTACGGCTACACCTTC
abundance: -; j_gene: TRBJ1-1; v_gene: TRBV4-1; d_gene: TRBD1; CDR3aa: CASSLDRGRVFF; CDR3nt: TGCGCCAGCAGCCTAGACAGGGGGCGAGTTTTCTTT
abundance: -; j_gene: TRBJ1-1; v_gene: TRBV9; d_gene: -; CDR3aa: CASSVSPGGNTEAFF; CDR3nt: TGTGCCAGCAGCGTGAGCCCGGGAGGGAACACTGAAGCTTTCTTT
abundance: -; j_gene: TRBJ2-1; v_gene: TRBV29-1; d_gene: TRBD2; CDR3aa: CSVFQLSGRADEQFF; CDR3nt: TGCAGCGTTTTTCAACTTAGCGGGAGGGCCGATGAGCAGTTCTTC
abundance: -; j_gene: TRBJ1-5; v_gene: TRBV7-2; d_gene: -; CDR3aa: CASSSPHNQPQHF; CDR3nt: TGTGCCAGCAGCTCCCCCCACAATCAGCCCCAGCATTTT
abundance: -; j_gene: TRBJ1-2; v_gene: TRBV5-1; d_gene: -; CDR3aa: CASSIDGLEDTF; CDR3nt: TGCGCCAGCAGTATAGACGGACTCGAGGACACCTTC
abundance: -; j_gene: TRBJ2-2; v_gene: TRBV2; d_gene: -; CDR3aa: CASSEYGGNTGELFF; CDR3nt: TGTGCCAGCAGTGAATATGGAGGGAACACCGGGGAGCTGTTTTTT
abundance: -; j_gene: TRBJ1-1; v_gene: TRBV4-1; d_gene: -; CDR3aa: CASSQDVGGNTEAFF; CDR3nt: TGCGCCAGCAGCCAAGACGTGGGGGGAAACACTGAAGCTTTCTTT
abundance: -; j_gene: TRBJ1-5; v_gene: TRBV7-2; d_gene: -; CDR3aa: CASSPGTFQPQHF; CDR3nt: TGTGCCAGCAGCCCCGGGACTTTCCAGCCCCAGCATTTT
abundance: -; j_gene: TRBJ2-3; v_gene: TRBV27; d_gene: -; CDR3aa: CAAAVGLRSTDTQYF; CDR3nt: TGTGCCGCCGCGGTGGGGCTGAGAAGCACAGATACGCAGTATTTT